These 12 T cell receptor beta chains originate from one sample sequenced in a study of cytomegalovirus exposure and HLA in healthy donors. The PCR employed 60 Vbeta primers together with 13 Jbeta primers. Only in-frame clones appear in the TCRdb table, and some are missing; sequencing was by immunoSEQ multiplex PCR. The table has 150,000 or so clones, 60% to 80% seen once; the top ten hold about 7.7%. The sequenced material came from PBMCs. These receptors were collected from a woman aged 35 to 49 in good health and CMV-seropositive.

This clone was recorded once. V usage is TRBV28 and J usage is TRBJ1-1; perhaps TRBD1 as D (5 bases). From germline, CDR1 is MDHEN and CDR2 SYDVKM. The CDR3 length is 16 residues. The V gene lost 5 bases and the J gene lost 1 base, with 17 bases spanning the gap. CDR3 sequence reads: CASSPGGLSANTEAFF. CDR3 DNA: TGTGCCAGCAGTCCCGGGGGTCTTTCTGCGAACACTGAAGCTTTCTTT.

This chain connects TRBV28 to TRBJ1-2; 9 positions agree with TRBD1. The V segment lost 5 bases and the J segment 5 bases; nucleotides outside the gene matches: 6. The CDR3 covers 14 residues. CDR1 MDHEN and CDR2 SYDVKM come from the germline V gene. The CDR3: CASSRQGVPYGYTF. Written as DNA, the CDR3 is TGTGCCAGCAGTCGACAGGGGGTTCCTTATGGCTACACCTTC.

The chain carries TRBV6-5 and TRBJ1-2, with D uncertain. Trimming removed 2 bases at V and 1 base at J, with 2 bases between. From germline, CDR1 is MNHEY and CDR2 SVGAGI. The CDR3 runs 12 residues. The CDR3 loop reads CASSYRNYGYTF. The CDR3 nucleotides read TGTGCCAGCAGTTACCGTAACTATGGCTACACCTTC.

This chain links TRBV28 with TRBJ1-3; 9 nucleotides agree with TRBD1. The CDR3 is 17 amino acids. V shed 3 bases, J shed 1 base, and the junction held 7 bases outside the gene matches. CDR1 is MDHEN and CDR2 is SYDVKM in the germline V gene. DNA of the CDR3: TGTGCCAGCAGTTTTTTAGGACAGGGGAAGTCTGGAAACACCATATATTTT. Encoded protein: CASSFLGQGKSGNTIYF.

The rearrangement links TRBV7-2 to TRBJ2-2; D is perhaps TRBD2 (6 bases). In germline, CDR1 is SGHTA, CDR2 FQGNSA. This CDR3 region has 17 residues. DNA for the CDR3: TGTGCTGAGGGAGGACTGGGGAACCCTACGAACACCGGGGAGCTGTTTTTT. This codes for CAEGGLGNPTNTGELFF.

This clone was seen once. The chain uses TRBV19 and TRBJ2-3, with a tentative D call TRBD2 (5 bases). CDR3 length equals 17 residues. Germline-derived CDR1 and CDR2 are LNHDA and SQIVND (reference sequence). V was clipped by 0 bases and J by 1 base, with 14 bases between them. The CDR3 protein is CASSIDLAGAGTDTQYF. In DNA, the CDR3 is TGTGCCAGTAGTATAGATCTCGCCGGAGCGGGCACAGATACGCAGTATTTT.

The genes are TRBV5-6 and TRBJ2-3; D is possibly TRBD1 (5 bases). Per the germline V gene, CDR1 is SGHDT and CDR2 is YYEEEE. The CDR3 length is 14 residues. V gave up 0 bases and J gave up 4 bases, with 9 bases separating them. For the CDR3, the DNA is TGTGCCAGCAGCTTGGGCCAGGGCGCAGATACGCAGTATTTT. Its translation is CASSLGQGADTQYF.

The chain recombines TRBV20-1 with TRBJ1-1; 8 positions agree with TRBD1. This CDR3 contains 11 residues. The germline gives CDR1 DFQATT, CDR2 SNEGSKA (reference sequence). Trimming took 5 bases from V and 6 from J; bases not matched to a gene: 2. This CDR3 reads CSAQGAAEAFF. CDR3 in DNA: TGCAGTGCTCAGGGGGCAGCTGAAGCTTTCTTT.

V and J are TRBV6-6 and TRBJ2-1, with TRBD2 matching 13 bases. The germline CDR1 and CDR2 sequences are MNHNY and SVGAGI (reference sequence). The J segment lost 9 bases and the V segment lost 8 bases, leaving 13 bases of the junction unmatched. The CDR3 spans 16 residues. The CDR3 nucleotides are TGTGCCAGCGGCTTTCCGGGACTAGCGGGATTTGTTGAGCAGTTCTTC. This translates into CASGFPGLAGFVEQFF.

The chain couples TRBV7-6 to TRBJ1-2; 9 nucleotides agree with TRBD1. Trimming at V came to 5 bases and at J to 6 bases, leaving 10 bases not matched to a gene. Per the germline V gene, CDR1 is SGHVS and CDR2 is FNYEAQ. This CDR3 spans 15 amino acids. The CDR3 is CASSTIGQGIDGYTF. In nucleotides, the CDR3 is TGTGCCAGCAGCACCATAGGACAGGGGATAGATGGCTACACCTTC.

The V call is TRBV7-3, the J call TRBJ2-1; perhaps TRBD1 as D (6 bases). CDR3 length: 14 amino acids. V lost 5 bases to trimming and J lost 5 bases, with 13 bases between them. Germline-derived CDR1 and CDR2 are SGHTA and FQGTGA. The CDR3 loop is CASSPQGLDNEQFF. The CDR3 DNA sequence: TGTGCCAGCAGCCCACAGGGATTGGACAATGAGCAGTTCTTC.

The rearrangement joins TRBV18 to TRBJ2-3; 9 bases are a match to TRBD1. The CDR3 length is 16 residues. Germline loops: CDR1 KGHSH, CDR2 LQKENI. The V gene end was trimmed by 5 bases and the J gene end by 4 bases; junction bases not matched to a gene: 10. The CDR3 nucleotides are TGTGCCAGCTCATTTCCGCGGACAGGGGAAGCAGATACGCAGTATTTT. Protein: CASSFPRTGEADTQYF.